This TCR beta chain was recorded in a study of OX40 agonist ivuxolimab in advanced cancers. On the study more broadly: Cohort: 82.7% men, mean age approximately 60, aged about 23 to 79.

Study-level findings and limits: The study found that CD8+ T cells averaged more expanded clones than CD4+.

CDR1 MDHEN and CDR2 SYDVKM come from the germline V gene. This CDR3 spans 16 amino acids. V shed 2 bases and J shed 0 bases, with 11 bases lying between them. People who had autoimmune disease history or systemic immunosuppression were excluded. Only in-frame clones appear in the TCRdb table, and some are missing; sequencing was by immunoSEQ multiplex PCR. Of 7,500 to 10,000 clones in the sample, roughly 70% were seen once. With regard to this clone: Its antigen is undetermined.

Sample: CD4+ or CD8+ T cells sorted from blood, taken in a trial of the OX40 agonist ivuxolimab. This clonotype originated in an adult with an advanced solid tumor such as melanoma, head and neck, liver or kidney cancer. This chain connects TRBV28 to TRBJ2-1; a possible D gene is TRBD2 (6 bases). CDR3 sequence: CASSLPRGFSYNEQFF. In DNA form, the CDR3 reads TGTGCCAGCAGTTTACCCCGGGGGTTCTCCTACAATGAGCAGTTCTTC.